The clone carrying this T cell receptor (beta chain) was seen many times. The antigen is unknown. The data were taken from a study of T cells after yellow fever vaccination. TCRdb recomputed calls from the 5' RACE reads with MiXCR, one row per CDR3 protein. The table has roughly 330,000 distinct CDR3 sequences, 6.8% seen once. Overall study findings and caveats: Weaker, the secondary response peaked sooner, at day 5 versus 15. Reappearing after the booster were most of the clones from primary vaccination (roughly 96% CD4, 88% CD8).

The starting material was PBMCs, obtained more than 40 days after the first yellow fever vaccination. This clonotype was obtained from a man aged 18 to 29 who received the YFV17D yellow fever vaccine.

Here the CDR3 reads CASSLEVAGNNEQFF. CDR3 in DNA: TGTGCCAGCAGCTTAGAGGTAGCGGGGAACAATGAGCAGTTCTTC. The rearrangement links TRBV7-2 to TRBJ2-1; 8 positions match TRBD2. The CDR3 loop spans 15 amino acids. With 1 base clipped from V and 5 bases from J, the junction kept 4 bases outside the gene matches. Per germline, CDR1 SGHTA and CDR2 FQGNSA.